A single TCR beta chain is shown here with its context. Authors' analysis steps: The assay estimated nucleated cells by amplifying reference gene primers. TCRdb's table, derived via immunoSEQ multiplex PCR, lists solely in-frame clones and lacks some. Clonal size and the V and J genes are those of that table, whereas D and trimming came from the DNA. Here the sample spans about 190,000 clones, roughly four fifths being singletons. This sample stems from a study of blood T cell repertoires in COVID-19. At the level of the study: COVID-19 samples from acute and convalescent phases originated in the United States, Italy and Spain. Sample material is recorded as cDNA or gDNA derived from T cells, B-cell-depleted T cells, or PBMCs.

Trimming removed 1 base at V and 10 bases at J, with 13 bases between. This CDR3 comprises 13 residues. The TCR sequence derives from a woman in her thirties or forties with acute or convalescent COVID-19. The sequencing input was peripheral blood. The chain combines TRBV23-1 with TRBJ1-1, with D possibly TRBD1 on 5 matching bases. TRBV23-1 is an ORF, with its function uncertain. The CDR3 region is CASSQWRQFGAFF. DNA of the CDR3: TGCGCCAGCAGTCAATGGCGACAGTTTGGAGCTTTCTTT.